The next 25 T cell receptor beta chains were all read from a single sample in a study of identical twins (dated by TCRdb to 2016 to 2017). Libraries were constructed by 5' RACE. Sequencing was performed on an Illumina HiSeq 2000. TCRdb ran its own pipeline on the public reads, namely fastp trimming at Q25 and MiXCR clone calling, and kept in-frame beta chains. Records with the same CDR3 protein are collapsed into one entry carrying the most frequent genes and DNA. The sample table lists hundreds of thousands of distinct CDR3 sequences, 9% to 15% of them with a count of one. Around 1.5% of the sample is in the top ten clones. The same specimen was also included in a second study, on yellow fever vaccine responses in identical twins.

Sequencing input: PBMCs. The receptor source for this set is a woman between 18 and 29 years old in good health.

In its sample, this clonotype was seen a few times. The rearrangement uses TRBV3-1 and TRBJ2-7; 8 positions agree with TRBD1. Unmatched junction bases numbered 4, after V lost 4 bases and J lost 2 bases. The germline V gene encodes CDR1 LGHDT and CDR2 YNNKEL (reference sequence). The CDR3 is made up of 14 amino acids. The CDR3 loop is CASSPRDRTYEQYF. The CDR3 DNA follows: TGTGCCAGCAGCCCCCGGGACAGGACCTACGAGCAGTACTTC.

The chain recombines TRBV12-3 or TRBV12-4 with TRBJ1-4; D gene uncertain. This CDR3 has 12 amino acids. V was shortened by 6 bases and J by 10 bases, with 12 bases between the two germline ends. CDR3 nucleotides: TGTGCCAGCAGCCCGCAGGCGGGAAAACTGTTTTTT. Its protein is CASSPQAGKLFF.

The chain recombines TRBV6-6 with TRBJ1-4; the D is unclear. The germline V gene encodes CDR1 MNHNY and CDR2 SVGAGI (reference sequence). The V and J ends lost 6 bases and 6 bases respectively, with 11 bases between them. The CDR3 runs 13 residues. In DNA form, the CDR3 reads TGTGCCAGCAGCTCGGGAATGGATGAAAAACTGTTTTTT. This sequence encodes CASSSGMDEKLFF.

The V gene is TRBV13, the J gene TRBJ2-2, with D possibly being TRBD1 (6 bases). Deletions cut 5 bases from V and 8 bases from J, with 15 bases between. This CDR3 region has 14 residues. Germline CDR1 PRHDT, CDR2 FYEKMQ (reference sequence). CDR3 nucleotides: TGTGCCAGCAGCCGGACAGAGGCAAAAGGGGAGCTGTTTTTT. Its protein is CASSRTEAKGELFF.

The chain uses TRBV10-2 and TRBJ2-1, with 9 bases that match TRBD1. This CDR3 spans 12 amino acids. V was clipped by 6 bases and J by 7 bases; unmatched bases: 1. Germline CDR1 and CDR2: WSHSY and SAAADI. The CDR3 region is CASRGTGNEQFF. CDR3 in DNA: TGCGCCAGCAGGGGGACAGGGAATGAGCAGTTCTTC.

The J gene is TRBJ2-7, the V gene TRBV7-9; TRBD1 agrees at 7 bases. V lost 1 base and J lost 2; bases outside the gene matches: 2. Germline assignment: CDR1 SEHNR and CDR2 FQNEAQ (reference sequence). The CDR3 has 14 residues. In DNA form, the CDR3 reads TGTGCCAGCAGCTTAGACAGGGGCCCCTACGAGCAGTACGTC. As protein: CASSLDRGPYEQYV.

This clonotype has ten or more counts. This chain links TRBV29-1 with TRBJ2-7, with 9 bases that match TRBD2. Germline trimming cut 4 bases from V and 5 bases from J; bases unmatched to any gene: 15. Germline-derived CDR1 and CDR2 are SQVTM and ANQGSEA. The CDR3 consists of 16 residues. The CDR3 is CSVVSIRGRAGHEQYF. DNA of the CDR3: TGCAGCGTTGTTTCGATCCGCGGGAGGGCTGGTCACGAGCAGTACTTC.

The genes are TRBV7-9 and TRBJ2-1; 9 nucleotides match TRBD2. This CDR3 is built from 17 residues. J gave up 3 bases and V 1 base, and 7 bases lay outside the gene matches. Germline CDR1 is SEHNR and CDR2 is FQNEAQ (reference sequence). CDR3 loop: CASSLVVVSGSYNEQFF. Here the CDR3 DNA reads TGTGCCAGCAGCTTAGTGGTGGTTAGCGGGAGCTACAATGAGCAGTTCTTC.

Of note for this clonotype: One junction end disagrees with the germline gene, perhaps due to a read error. The chain links TRBV5-8 to TRBJ2-2, with a possible D match to TRBD2 (5 bases). Germline lookup yields CDR1 SGHTS and CDR2 YDEGEE. The CDR3 spans 14 residues. CDR3 DNA sequence: TGTGCCAGCAGACCCAGGCTCGGGTTCGGGGAACTGTTTTTT. Its translation is CASRPRLGFGELFF.

The CDR3, as DNA: TGCAGTGCTAGGGCATCCGCCTGGCGGGAGCAGTTCTTC. This sequence encodes CSARASAWREQFF. The chain combines TRBV20-1 with TRBJ2-1, with D uncertain. CDR3 length equals 13 residues. CDR1 is DFQATT and CDR2 is SNEGSKA in the germline V gene (reference sequence). V dropped 3 bases and J dropped 10 bases, with 16 bases sitting between them.

The table lists this clonotype with a few counts. The chain couples TRBV9 to TRBJ2-3; TRBD2 matches 9 bases. CDR1 and CDR2 (germline): SGDLS, YYNGEE. CDR3 length: 15 residues. V lost 0 bases and J lost 1; bases outside the gene matches: 0. CDR3 bases: TGTGCCAGCAGCGTAGTAGCGGGGGGCACAGATACGCAGTATTTT. This sequence encodes CASSVVAGGTDTQYF.

The genes are TRBV9 and TRBJ2-3, with 7 bases aligning to TRBD1. CDR1 is SGDLS and CDR2 is YYNGEE in the germline V gene. V gave up 7 bases and J gave up 4 bases; unmatched junction bases: 9. CDR3 size: 14 residues. The CDR3, as DNA: TGTGCCAGCGCCAGGGAAGGGGGCTCAGATACGCAGTATTTT. Its protein is CASAREGGSDTQYF.

This clonotype was recorded a few times. The rearrangement links TRBV20-1 to TRBJ2-3; no definite D call. From germline, CDR1 is DFQATT and CDR2 SNEGSKA (reference sequence). The V end was cut by 5 bases, the J end by 4 bases, with 4 bases between. The CDR3 contains 10 residues. The CDR3 sequence: CSAWADTQYF. CDR3 sequence (DNA): TGCAGTGCTTGGGCAGATACGCAGTATTTT.

The CDR3 nucleotides are TGTGCCAGCGGTAAGGGAAGCGGGGGAACATATACGCAGTATTTT. This encodes CASGKGSGGTYTQYF. The rearrangement joins TRBV3-1 to TRBJ2-3; TRBD2 matches 8 bases. With 8 bases clipped from V and 7 bases from J, the junction kept 14 bases outside the gene matches. Per the germline V gene, CDR1 is LGHDT and CDR2 is YNNKEL (reference sequence). The CDR3 is made up of 15 amino acids.

Comments on this clonotype: A read error is possible here, since a much larger clone lies one base away. The chain is built from TRBV2 and TRBJ1-1; perhaps TRBD1 as D (5 bases). The length of the CDR3 is 14 residues. From germline, CDR1 is SNHLY and CDR2 FYNNEI. V lost 8 bases and J lost 1, with 14 bases in between. CDR3: CASYREQANTEAFF. In DNA, the CDR3 is TGTGCCAGCTATCGTGAACAGGCGAACACTGAAGCTTTCTTT.

In its sample, this clonotype was seen a few times. The chain employs TRBV7-2 and TRBJ2-3, with 11 bases that match TRBD2. Trimming took 5 bases from V and 3 from J; bases not matched to a gene: 7. CDR3 size: 16 residues. The germline gives CDR1 SGHTA, CDR2 FQGNSA. The CDR3 region is CASSRRLAGGTDTQYF. The CDR3 nucleotides read TGTGCCAGCAGCCGTCGGCTAGCGGGAGGAACAGATACGCAGTATTTT. Full variable domain (missing parts from reference TRBV7-2 and TRBJ2-3): GAGVSQSPSNKVTEKGKDVELRCDPISGHTALYWYRQSLGQGLEFLIYFQGNSAPDKSGLPSDRFSAERTGGSVSTLTIQRTQQEDSAVYLCASSRRLAGGTDTQYFGPGTRLTVL.

V is TRBV12-3 or TRBV12-4 and J is TRBJ2-5; D may be TRBD1 (6 bases). The CDR3 loop spans 12 amino acids. With 11 bases removed from V and 1 base from J, the gap between germline ends came to 11 bases. The CDR3 nucleotides are TGTGCCGGCTGGGGGCGCCAAGAGACCCAGTACTTC. It encodes CAGWGRQETQYF.

The chain carries TRBV7-3 and TRBJ2-2; TRBD2 is a possible D gene (6 bases). The V end was cut by 5 bases, the J end by 2 bases, with 15 bases between. Germline loops: CDR1 SGHTA, CDR2 FQGTGA. This CDR3 contains 16 residues. CDR3 bases: TGTGCCAGCAGCCTCTCGGGAGTGGCTAACACCGGGGAGCTGTTTTTT. This codes for CASSLSGVANTGELFF.

V is TRBV19 and J is TRBJ1-2, with a tentative D call TRBD1 (6 bases). This CDR3 has 11 amino acids. Germline CDR1 and CDR2: LNHDA and SQIVND (reference sequence). Trimming took 9 bases from V and 8 from J, leaving 13 bases between them. The CDR3 is CASNQGRGYTF. DNA of the CDR3: TGTGCCAGCAATCAGGGGAGGGGCTACACCTTC.

As regards this clonotype: One end of the junction does not line up with germline, which may come from a read error. The chain couples TRBV28 to TRBJ2-3, with D maybe TRBD2 (6 bases). This CDR3 region has 17 residues. Looked up from germline, CDR1 is MDHEN and CDR2 is SYDVKM. The CDR3 region has the DNA TGTGCCAGCAGTTCTCCGGGGGACGCTCCTAGCACAGGTACGCAGTATTTT. It is translated as CASSSPGDAPSTGTQYF.

The V and J genes are TRBV6-1 and TRBJ1-2; possibly TRBD1 for D (5 bases). The V and J ends lost 4 bases and 3 bases respectively, with 15 bases between them. Looked up from germline, CDR1 is MNHNS and CDR2 is SASEGT. This CDR3 comprises 15 residues. CDR3 in DNA: TGTGCCAGCAGTGGACAGTTTGATCACTACTATGGCTACACCTTC. The encoded protein is CASSGQFDHYYGYTF.

This clonotype has just a few counts. This chain uses TRBV3-1 with TRBJ1-1; D gene unclear. V lost 1 base and J lost 8, with 17 bases in between. The CDR3 contains 15 residues. Germline values: CDR1 LGHDT, CDR2 YNNKEL (reference sequence). Here the CDR3 reads CASSQALLSKSEAFF. The CDR3 bases are TGTGCCAGCAGCCAAGCGCTACTCTCGAAGTCGGAAGCTTTCTTT.

This CDR3 reads CATSDRGQARNKDTQYF. The CDR3 DNA reads as TGTGCCACCAGTGACCGCGGACAGGCCCGGAATAAAGATACGCAGTATTTT. The V gene is TRBV24-1, the J gene TRBJ2-3; 7 nucleotides match TRBD1. The junction had 14 bases not matched to a gene; V was cut back by 4 bases and J by 5 bases. The CDR3 totals 17 residues. The germline V gene has CDR1 KGHDR and CDR2 SFDVKD.

The J gene is TRBJ1-6, the V gene TRBV4-1, with TRBD1 matching over 7 bases. Germline V gene sequence: CDR1 MGHRA, CDR2 YSYEKL. This CDR3 spans 15 amino acids. V was clipped by 3 bases and J by 6 bases; unmatched bases: 5. CDR3 protein: CASSQPTGLNSPLHF. Written as DNA, the CDR3 is TGCGCCAGCAGCCAGCCGACAGGGCTTAATTCACCCCTCCACTTT.

This clonotype has more than one count but fewer than ten. The genes are TRBV4-1 and TRBJ2-3; no clear D. V dropped 4 bases and J dropped 0 bases, with 11 bases sitting between them. CDR3 size: 15 residues. Germline lookup yields CDR1 MGHRA and CDR2 YSYEKL. CDR3 residues: CASSLIYTSTDTQYF. CDR3 DNA sequence: TGCGCCAGCAGCCTAATCTATACTAGCACAGATACGCAGTATTTT.